This TCR beta chain was captured in a study of cytomegalovirus exposure and HLA in healthy donors. Across the study: Counted in an early data release were about 80 million unique TCRs from HLA-typed donors.

Worth noting for this clone: The antigen is unknown.

Findings of the study overall: Researchers reported in a later analysis that a missense DCLRE1C variant was tied to TCR beta V- and J-gene trimming.

Primers for the PCR totalled 60 Vbeta and 13 Jbeta. Sequencing used immunoSEQ multiplex PCR; TCRdb keeps in-frame clones, though not all of them. The sample holds 76,000 or so clones, 73% seen once. Germline V CDR1 and CDR2: GTSNPN, SVGIG (reference sequence). Unmatched junction bases numbered 6, after V lost 6 bases and J lost 10 bases. This CDR3 has 12 residues. The sequence derives from a woman in her forties in good health and CMV-seropositive. The specimen was PBMCs. The chain recombines TRBV30 with TRBJ1-6; 7 positions agree with TRBD1. The DNA of the CDR3 is TGTGCCTGCGCCAGGGGGGAATCACCCCTCCACTTT. Encoded protein: CACARGESPLHF.